These 18 T cell receptor beta chains share one sample of origin, sequenced in a study of T cell changes during pregnancy in multiple sclerosis. Measured with immunoSEQ multiplex PCR; TCRdb has only the in-frame clones, and not every one. The data contain around 100,000 clones, about 90% of them singletons. The specimen comprised peripheral blood, sampled after pregnancy. The origin of the receptors is a female donor with multiple sclerosis, enrolled in a pregnancy study.

The chain is built from TRBV6-6 and TRBJ2-3; D might be TRBD1 (5 bases). Trimming took 7 bases from V and 4 from J, leaving 12 bases between them. The length of the CDR3 is 13 residues. The germline gives CDR1 MNHNY, CDR2 SVGAGI (reference sequence). The CDR3 here is CASTQGVPDTQYF. Here the CDR3 DNA reads TGTGCCAGCACCCAAGGGGTCCCAGATACGCAGTATTTT.

This chain connects TRBV29-1 to TRBJ2-3; 7 nucleotides line up with TRBD1. Germline CDR1 and CDR2: SQVTM and ANQGSEA. The CDR3 consists of 14 residues. V dropped 4 bases and J dropped 0; count of bases not matched to a gene: 4. This chain's CDR3 is CSVGRTGSTDTQYF. The CDR3 nucleotides read TGCAGCGTTGGACGGACAGGTAGCACAGATACGCAGTATTTT.

The chain couples TRBV30 to TRBJ1-5; D gene uncertain. V lost 2 bases, J lost 2 bases, and 10 bases lay in between. CDR3 length: 14 residues. From germline, CDR1 is GTSNPN and CDR2 SVGIG (reference sequence). In DNA form, the CDR3 reads TGTGCCTGGAGTCGTAGCCCAGGCAATCAGCCCCAGCATTTT. It codes for CAWSRSPGNQPQHF.

The rearrangement joins TRBV21-1 to TRBJ2-7; TRBD2 was called by the table and not checked on the DNA. TRBV21-1 is a recognized pseudogene. The CDR3 loop spans 19 amino acids. The CDR3 here is CASSKGRDSSHSLTYEQYF. The CDR3, as DNA: TGTGCCAGCAGCAAAGGACGGGACTCATCGCACTCCCTCACCTACGAGCAGTACTTC.

The rearrangement links TRBV5-1 to TRBJ1-1, with 7 bases aligning to TRBD1. CDR3 size: 17 residues. CDR1 and CDR2 from the germline V gene are SGHRS and YFSETQ. Trimming cost V 0 bases and J 3 bases; bases outside gene matches: 11. The CDR3 nucleotides are TGCGCCAGCAGCTTGGCACTCCAGGGGGTTGGGTACACTGAAGCTTTCTTT. The encoded protein is CASSLALQGVGYTEAFF.

This sequence joins TRBV6-1 and TRBJ2-3, with 7 bases matching TRBD1. The V gene end was trimmed by 7 bases and the J gene end by 9 bases; junction bases not matched to a gene: 13. CDR1 and CDR2 (germline): MNHNS, SASEGT. There are 14 residues in the CDR3. The CDR3, as DNA: TGTGCCAGCAAAAACCGACAGGGTGTTCCCACGCAGTATTTT. It specifies CASKNRQGVPTQYF.

There are a few counts of this clone. The chain joins TRBV11-3 to TRBJ1-1; D not resolved. The length of the CDR3 is 12 residues. V was shortened by 5 bases and J by 7 bases, with 11 bases between the two germline ends. Germline V gene data show CDR1 as SGHNT and CDR2 as YENEEA. This CDR3 reads CASSRGKSEAFF. The CDR3 nucleotides are TGTGCCAGCAGCCGAGGGAAGAGTGAAGCTTTCTTT.

The chain couples TRBV5-1 to TRBJ2-2; tentative D call: TRBD1 (7 bases). The germline CDR1 and CDR2 sequences are SGHRS and YFSETQ. The CDR3 has 18 residues. V dropped 2 bases and J dropped 5 bases, with 22 bases sitting between them. CDR3 sequence reads: CASSFPNRQGGLTGELFF. The CDR3 DNA follows: TGCGCCAGCAGCTTCCCCAATCGGCAGGGGGGCCTGACCGGGGAGCTGTTTTTT. Full variable domain (rest looked up from reference TRBV5-1 and TRBJ2-2): KAGVTQTPRYLIKTRGQQVTLSCSPISGHRSVSWYQQTPGQGLQFLFEYFSETQRNKGNFPGRFSGRQFSNSRSEMNVSTLELGDSALYLCASSFPNRQGGLTGELFFGEGSRLTVL.

The chain recombines TRBV6-5 with TRBJ2-5; 8 nucleotides line up with TRBD2. Germline assignment: CDR1 MNHEY and CDR2 SVGAGI. V dropped 0 bases and J dropped 3; count of bases not matched to a gene: 3. The CDR3 consists of 15 residues. The CDR3 nucleotides are TGTGCCAGCAGTTACTCCAGCGGGAGTAAAGAGACCCAGTACTTC. It yields the protein CASSYSSGSKETQYF.

The CDR3: CASSELGFAGGYTF. The CDR3 nucleotides are TGTGCCAGCAGTGAACTTGGATTTGCGGGGGGCTACACCTTC. The chain links TRBV6-1 to TRBJ1-2, with no clear D. The CDR3 is made up of 14 amino acids. Trimming took off 2 bases at V and 8 bases at J, with 15 bases between the two ends. Germline lookup yields CDR1 MNHNS and CDR2 SASEGT.

In its sample, this clone was seen many times. V gene TRBV6-5 combines with J gene TRBJ1-4; no clear D gene. The CDR3 sequence is 12 residues long. V shed 2 bases and J shed 8 bases, with 6 bases lying between them. CDR1 MNHEY and CDR2 SVGAGI come from the germline V gene. CDR3 protein: CASSYTGEKLFF. The CDR3 nucleotides read TGTGCCAGCAGTTACACCGGGGAAAAACTGTTTTTT.

The chain links TRBV19 to TRBJ2-7; 7 bases fit TRBD2. The length of the CDR3 is 16 residues. J gave up 3 bases and V 5 bases, and 13 bases lay outside the gene matches. Looked up from germline, CDR1 is LNHDA and CDR2 is SQIVND (reference sequence). Here the CDR3 reads CASSPGPGLKGYEQYF. The CDR3 DNA reads TGTGCCAGTAGTCCTGGGCCGGGACTAAAGGGCTACGAGCAGTACTTC.

V usage is TRBV6-1 and J usage is TRBJ1-3; 8 nucleotides agree with TRBD1. Germline V gene lookup returns CDR1 MNHNS and CDR2 SASEGT. V shed 6 bases, J shed 4 bases, and the junction held 5 bases outside the gene matches. This CDR3 has 14 residues. DNA of the CDR3: TGTGCCAGCAGGGACAGGGTAACGGGAAACACCATATATTTT. Translated: CASRDRVTGNTIYF.

Turning to this clone: The sample holds other DNA sequences that translate to the same CDR3. V usage is TRBV18 and J usage is TRBJ2-7; 10 bases match TRBD1. Germline CDR1 and CDR2: KGHSH and LQKENI. The J segment lost 2 bases and the V segment lost 3 bases, leaving 1 base of the junction unmatched. The CDR3 is made up of 14 amino acids. CDR3 in DNA: TGTGCCAGCTCACCGGGGACAGGGGCCTACGAGCAGTACTTC. It yields the protein CASSPGTGAYEQYF.

This clone was observed a single time. V usage is TRBV7-3 and J usage is TRBJ2-7; 9 bases are a match to TRBD1. The germline CDR1 and CDR2 sequences are SGHTA and FQGTGA. Trimming at V came to 4 bases and at J to 10 bases, leaving 5 bases not matched to a gene. There are 12 residues in the CDR3. CDR3 coding DNA: TGTGCCAGCAGCTCGACAGGGGGAGTTCAGTACTTC. It is translated as CASSSTGGVQYF.

This sequence joins TRBV5-1 and TRBJ1-1; 8 positions agree with TRBD1. Germline CDR1 is SGHRS and CDR2 is YFSETQ. The CDR3 runs to 13 residues. After removal of 2 bases from V and 4 bases from J, the junction contained 1 base not matched to a gene. CDR3 loop: CASSFGQGTEAFF. The CDR3, as DNA: TGCGCCAGCAGCTTTGGACAGGGCACTGAAGCTTTCTTT.

The chain recombines TRBV18 with TRBJ1-1; D is perhaps TRBD1 (5 bases). CDR3 length equals 13 residues. Germline V gene data show CDR1 as KGHSH and CDR2 as LQKENI. With 2 bases removed from V and 4 bases from J, the gap between germline ends came to 8 bases. The CDR3 DNA sequence: TGTGCCAGCTCACCAGTTGACAGCACTGAAGCTTTCTTT. Amino acids: CASSPVDSTEAFF.

The chain carries TRBV5-4 and TRBJ1-1; 7 bases match TRBD1. Germline trimming cut 7 bases from V and 0 bases from J; bases unmatched to any gene: 6. The CDR3 spans 14 residues. In germline, CDR1 is SGHNT, CDR2 YYREEE (reference sequence). CDR3 in DNA: TGTGCCAGCTCCTCGGGACAGTTGAACACTGAAGCTTTCTTT. It is translated as CASSSGQLNTEAFF.